The 12 T cell receptor beta chains reported below all come from one sample, sequenced in a study of cytomegalovirus exposure and HLA in healthy donors. The PCR made use of 60 Vbeta and 13 Jbeta primers. Here immunoSEQ multiplex PCR was the method, and the copy in TCRdb shows in-frame clones only, minus some. The sample lists roughly 180,000 clones, approximately 84% seen once, with 4.5% in the top ten. Sequencing input: PBMCs. The receptors were sampled from a woman aged 45-65 years in good health and CMV-seropositive.

As to this clone: The sample holds other DNA sequences that translate to the same CDR3. The CDR3 reads CASSLGQGNYGYTF. CDR3 in DNA: TGTGCCAGCAGCCTTGGACAGGGGAACTATGGCTACACCTTC. The genes are TRBV7-8 and TRBJ1-2; 9 nucleotides align to TRBD1. CDR1 and CDR2 (germline): SGHVS, FQNEAQ. This CDR3 has 14 amino acids. The V segment lost 5 bases and the J segment 2 bases; nucleotides outside the gene matches: 3. Complete variable domain (other parts from reference TRBV7-8 and TRBJ1-2): GAGVSQSPRYKVAKRGQDVALRCDPISGHVSLFWYQQALGQGPEFLTYFQNEAQLDKSGLPSDRFFAERPEGSVSTLKIQRTQQEDSAVYLCASSLGQGNYGYTFGSGTRLTVV.

The CDR3 DNA reads as TGCGCCAGCAGCCGGACAGGGGATGGGGTAACTAATGAAAAACTGTTTTTT. Translation gives CASSRTGDGVTNEKLFF. The chain links TRBV5-1 to TRBJ1-4; 9 bases match TRBD1. Trimming cost V 4 bases and J 1 base; bases outside gene matches: 8. Germline V gives CDR1 SGHRS, CDR2 YFSETQ. This CDR3 contains 17 residues.

The V call is TRBV4-2, the J call TRBJ2-1; TRBD2 matches 15 bases. The trim removed 1 base at V and 6 bases at J, leaving 1 base unmatched. Germline-derived CDR1 and CDR2 are LGHNA and YNFKEQ. The CDR3 runs to 16 residues. The CDR3 DNA sequence: TGTGCCAGCAGCCAAGGGACTAGCGGGAGGGTCAATGAGCAGTTCTTC. This sequence encodes CASSQGTSGRVNEQFF.

This clone was recorded once. This sequence joins TRBV6-5 and TRBJ2-7; D not resolved. The CDR3 is 14 residues long. Germline V gives CDR1 MNHEY, CDR2 SVGAGI. V lost 0 bases to trimming and J lost 3 bases, with 9 bases between them. The CDR3 sequence: CASSYSFNSYEQYF. The CDR3 nucleotides read TGTGCCAGCAGTTACTCGTTCAACAGCTACGAGCAGTACTTC.

The chain is built from TRBV28 and TRBJ2-3; perhaps TRBD1 as D (7 bases). This CDR3 has 17 amino acids. V was clipped by 5 bases and J by 0 bases, with 18 bases between them. Germline V gene lookup returns CDR1 MDHEN and CDR2 SYDVKM. The DNA of the CDR3 is TGTGCCAGCAGTACAACAGGGGTGGAGGGGAGCACAGATACGCAGTATTTT. Its protein is CASSTTGVEGSTDTQYF.

The gene calls are TRBV4-3 and TRBJ1-4, with a possible D match to TRBD1 (5 bases). The V end was cut by 1 base, the J end by 4 bases, with 19 bases between. From germline, CDR1 is LGHNA and CDR2 YSLEER. This CDR3 contains 18 residues. CDR3 residues: CASSQVIGGGGGNEKLFF. The CDR3 nucleotides are TGCGCCAGCAGCCAAGTAATCGGGGGGGGTGGCGGTAATGAAAAACTGTTTTTT.

This clone was picked up a small number of times. This chain connects TRBV6-5 to TRBJ1-5, with 7 bases fitting TRBD1. J gave up 4 bases and V 6 bases, and 6 bases lay outside the gene matches. Looked up from germline, CDR1 is MNHEY and CDR2 is SVGAGI. The length of the CDR3 is 14 residues. The CDR3 loop is CASSRLTGNQPQHF. As DNA, the CDR3 is TGTGCCAGCAGCCGACTGACAGGGAATCAGCCCCAGCATTTT.

The count of this clone is one. This chain connects TRBV15 to TRBJ2-2, with D perhaps matching TRBD2 (7 bases). There are 15 residues in the CDR3. Deletions cut 1 base from V and 6 bases from J, with 12 bases between. Germline CDR1 is LNHNV and CDR2 is YYDKDF (reference sequence). The CDR3 sequence is CATSRGGGGAGELFF. CDR3 bases: TGTGCCACCAGCAGAGGGGGGGGCGGGGCCGGGGAGCTGTTTTTT.

The rearrangement joins TRBV6-6 to TRBJ2-3, with D perhaps matching TRBD2 (5 bases). The CDR3 runs 12 residues. Germline V lookup: CDR1 MNHNY, CDR2 SVGAGI (reference sequence). V lost 2 bases and J lost 6, with 6 bases in between. CDR3 amino acids: CASSYREDTQYF. The CDR3 DNA follows: TGTGCCAGCAGTTACAGGGAGGATACGCAGTATTTT.

This clone was seen only a few times. This chain uses TRBV28 with TRBJ1-1; perhaps TRBD1 as D (5 bases). Trimming cost V 4 bases and J 6 bases, with 12 bases left between them. The CDR3 is 13 amino acids. The germline gives CDR1 MDHEN, CDR2 SYDVKM. For the CDR3, the DNA is TGTGCCAGCAGTTCTAACAGGTTCCCTGAAGCTTTCTTT. Translating it yields CASSSNRFPEAFF.

This clone was counted a few times. The rearrangement links TRBV5-8 to TRBJ1-1; 7 bases fit TRBD1. CDR3 length: 17 amino acids. V shed 4 bases and J 11 bases; nucleotides not matched to a gene: 23. Per the germline V gene, CDR1 is SGHTS and CDR2 is YDEGEE. CDR3 sequence: CASSKPNQGDSGLRAFF. DNA of the CDR3: TGTGCCAGCAGCAAACCCAACCAAGGGGACAGTGGACTTCGGGCTTTCTTT.

CDR3 in DNA: TGTGCCAGCAGCTTGGCAGGACAGGGGATCCAGCCCCAGCATTTT. Protein sequence: CASSLAGQGIQPQHF. The chain couples TRBV5-5 to TRBJ1-5, with 9 bases matching TRBD1. Looked up from germline, CDR1 is SGHKS and CDR2 is YYEKEE (reference sequence). After removal of 0 bases from V and 7 bases from J, the junction contained 5 bases not matched to a gene. CDR3 length: 15 residues.